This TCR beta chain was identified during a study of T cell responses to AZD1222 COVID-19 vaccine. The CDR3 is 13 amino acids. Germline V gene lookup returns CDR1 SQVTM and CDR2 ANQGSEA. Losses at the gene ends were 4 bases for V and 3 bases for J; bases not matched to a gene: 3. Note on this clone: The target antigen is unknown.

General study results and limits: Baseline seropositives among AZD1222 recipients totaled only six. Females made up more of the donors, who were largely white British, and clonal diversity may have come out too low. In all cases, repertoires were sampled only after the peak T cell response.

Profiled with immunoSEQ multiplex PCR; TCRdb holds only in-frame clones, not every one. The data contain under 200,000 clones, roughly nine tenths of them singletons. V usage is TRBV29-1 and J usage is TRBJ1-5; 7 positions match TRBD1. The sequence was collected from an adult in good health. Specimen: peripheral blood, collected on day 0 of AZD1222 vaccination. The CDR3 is CSVGTGVNQPQHF. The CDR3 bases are TGCAGCGTTGGAACAGGGGTCAATCAGCCCCAGCATTTT. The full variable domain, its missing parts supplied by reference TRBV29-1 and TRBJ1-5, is SAVISQKPSRDICQRGTSLTIQCQVDSQVTMMFWYRQQPGQSLTLIATANQGSEATYESGFVIDKFPISRPNLTFSTLTVSNMSPEDSSIYLCSVGTGVNQPQHFGDGTRLSIL.